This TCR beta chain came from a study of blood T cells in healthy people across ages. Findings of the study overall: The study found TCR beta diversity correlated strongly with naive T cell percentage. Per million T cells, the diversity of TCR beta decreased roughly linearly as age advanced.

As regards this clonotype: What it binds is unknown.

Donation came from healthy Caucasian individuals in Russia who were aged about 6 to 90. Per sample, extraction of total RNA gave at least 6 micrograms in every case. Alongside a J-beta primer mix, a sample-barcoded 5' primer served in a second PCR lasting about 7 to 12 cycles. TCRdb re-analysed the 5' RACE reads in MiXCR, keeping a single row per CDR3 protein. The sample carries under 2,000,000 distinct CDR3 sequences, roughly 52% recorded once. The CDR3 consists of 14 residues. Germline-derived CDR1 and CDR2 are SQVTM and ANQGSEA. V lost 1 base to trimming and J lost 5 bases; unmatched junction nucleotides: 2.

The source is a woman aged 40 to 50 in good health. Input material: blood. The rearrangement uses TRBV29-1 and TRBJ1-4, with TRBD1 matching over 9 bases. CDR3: CSVEGDRENEKLFF. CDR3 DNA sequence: TGCAGCGTTGAAGGGGACAGGGAGAATGAAAAACTGTTTTTT.